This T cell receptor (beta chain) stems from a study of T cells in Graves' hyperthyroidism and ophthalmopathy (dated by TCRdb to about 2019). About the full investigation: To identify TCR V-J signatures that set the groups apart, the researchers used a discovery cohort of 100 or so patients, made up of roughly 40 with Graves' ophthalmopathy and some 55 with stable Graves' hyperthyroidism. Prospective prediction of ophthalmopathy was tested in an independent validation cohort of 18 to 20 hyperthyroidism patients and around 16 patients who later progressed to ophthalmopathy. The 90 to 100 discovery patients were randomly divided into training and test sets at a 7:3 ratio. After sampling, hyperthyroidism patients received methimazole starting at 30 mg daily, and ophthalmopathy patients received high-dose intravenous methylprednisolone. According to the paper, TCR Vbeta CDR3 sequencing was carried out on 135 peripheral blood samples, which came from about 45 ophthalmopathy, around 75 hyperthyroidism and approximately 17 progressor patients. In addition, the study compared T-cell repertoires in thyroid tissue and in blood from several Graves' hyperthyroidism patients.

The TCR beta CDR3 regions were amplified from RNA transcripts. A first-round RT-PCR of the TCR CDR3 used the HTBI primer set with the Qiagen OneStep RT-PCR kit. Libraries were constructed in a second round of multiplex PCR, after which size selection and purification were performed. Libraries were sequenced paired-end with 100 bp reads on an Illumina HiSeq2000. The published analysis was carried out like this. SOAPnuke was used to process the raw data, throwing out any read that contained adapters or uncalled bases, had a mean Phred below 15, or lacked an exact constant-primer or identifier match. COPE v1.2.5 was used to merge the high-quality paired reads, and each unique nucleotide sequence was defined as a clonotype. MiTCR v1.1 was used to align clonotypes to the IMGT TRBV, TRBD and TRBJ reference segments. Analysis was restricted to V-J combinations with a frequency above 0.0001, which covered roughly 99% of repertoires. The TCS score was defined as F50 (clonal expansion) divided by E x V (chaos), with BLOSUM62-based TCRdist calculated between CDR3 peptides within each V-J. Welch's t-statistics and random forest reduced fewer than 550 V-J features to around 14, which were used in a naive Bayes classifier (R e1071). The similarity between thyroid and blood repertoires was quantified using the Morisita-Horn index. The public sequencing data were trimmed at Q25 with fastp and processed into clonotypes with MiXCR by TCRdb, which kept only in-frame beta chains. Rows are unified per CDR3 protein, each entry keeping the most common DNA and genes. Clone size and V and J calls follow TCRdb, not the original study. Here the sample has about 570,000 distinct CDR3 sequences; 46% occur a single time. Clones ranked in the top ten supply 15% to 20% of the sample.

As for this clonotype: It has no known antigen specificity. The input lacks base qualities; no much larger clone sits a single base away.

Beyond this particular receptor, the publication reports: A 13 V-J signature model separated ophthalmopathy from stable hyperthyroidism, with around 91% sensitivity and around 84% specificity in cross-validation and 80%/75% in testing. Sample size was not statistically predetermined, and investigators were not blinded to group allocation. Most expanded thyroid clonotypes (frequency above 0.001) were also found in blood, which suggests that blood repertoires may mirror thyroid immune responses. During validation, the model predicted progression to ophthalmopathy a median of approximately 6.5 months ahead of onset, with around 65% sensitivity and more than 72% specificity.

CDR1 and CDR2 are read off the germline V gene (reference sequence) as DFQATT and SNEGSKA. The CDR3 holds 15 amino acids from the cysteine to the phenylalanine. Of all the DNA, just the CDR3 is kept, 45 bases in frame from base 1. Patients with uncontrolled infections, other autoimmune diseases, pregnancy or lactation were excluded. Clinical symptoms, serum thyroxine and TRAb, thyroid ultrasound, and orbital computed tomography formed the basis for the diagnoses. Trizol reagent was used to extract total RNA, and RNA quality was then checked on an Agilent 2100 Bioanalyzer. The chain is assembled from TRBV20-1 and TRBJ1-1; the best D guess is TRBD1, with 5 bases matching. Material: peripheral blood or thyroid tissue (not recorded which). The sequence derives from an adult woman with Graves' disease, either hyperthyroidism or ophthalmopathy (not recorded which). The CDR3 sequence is CTAPRGQGWDTEAFF. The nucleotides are TGCACCGCACCGAGAGGGCAGGGTTGGGACACTGAAGCTTTCTTT.